Below, one T cell receptor beta chain is given with its context. This entry is derived from a study of blood T cell repertoires in COVID-19. CDR1 MNHEY and CDR2 SVGAGI come from the germline V gene. The CDR3 sequence is 13 residues long. V lost 10 bases and J lost 7, with 19 bases in between. Clones were sequenced by immunoSEQ multiplex PCR, and TCRdb holds only the in-frame ones, with some missing. The table has about 100,000 clones, approximately 80% seen once. The chain recombines TRBV6-5 with TRBJ1-1, with D possibly TRBD1 on 6 matching bases. Sequencing used peripheral blood. This clonotype originated in a woman in her 70s with acute or convalescent COVID-19. The CDR3 protein is CATCLFGQSEAFF. For the CDR3, the DNA is TGTGCCACTTGTCTATTCGGACAGAGTGAAGCTTTCTTT.